In its sample, the clone carrying this T cell receptor (beta chain) was seen a few times. The antigen remains unidentified. The data are from a study of T cells in Graves' hyperthyroidism and ophthalmopathy. As for the study in general: Peripheral blood was secured at the point of initial diagnosis, before any treatment. Points from the study as a whole: Ophthalmopathy stood apart from stable hyperthyroidism in a 13 V-J model.

CDR1 and CDR2 (germline): MDHEN, SYDVKM. This CDR3 comprises 13 residues. V gave up 2 bases and J gave up 3 bases, with 8 bases separating them. TCR beta CDR3 region amplification was performed from RNA transcripts. First-round RT-PCR with HTBI primers amplified the TCR CDR3 region. TCRdb independently ran MiXCR on the multiplex PCR reads; one entry per CDR3 protein. The data show about 340,000 distinct CDR3 sequences, approximately 22% seen once. Diagnosing involved the use of clinical symptoms, serum thyroxine and TRAb, thyroid ultrasound and orbital computed tomography. It was around 10 ml of fresh peripheral blood that supplied the PBMCs.

This sequence was found in a woman in her fifties or sixties with Graves' hyperthyroidism. The chain recombines TRBV28 with TRBJ2-7; the D gene is possibly TRBD1 (6 bases). Sequenced sample: blood. The CDR3 loop reads CASSLGQYYEQYF. The CDR3 DNA reads as TGTGCCAGCAGTTTAGGACAGTACTACGAGCAGTACTTC.